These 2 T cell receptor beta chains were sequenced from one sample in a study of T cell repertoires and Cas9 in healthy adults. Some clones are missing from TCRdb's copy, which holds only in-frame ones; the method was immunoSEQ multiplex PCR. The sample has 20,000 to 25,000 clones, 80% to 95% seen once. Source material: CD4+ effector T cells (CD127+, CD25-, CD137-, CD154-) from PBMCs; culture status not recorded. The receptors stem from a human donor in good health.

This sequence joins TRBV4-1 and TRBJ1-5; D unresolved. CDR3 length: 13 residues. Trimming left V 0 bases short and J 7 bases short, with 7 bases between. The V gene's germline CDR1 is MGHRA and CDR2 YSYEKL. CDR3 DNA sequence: TGCGCCAGCAGCCAAGAAATGAGGCAGCCCCAGCATTTT. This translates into CASSQEMRQPQHF.

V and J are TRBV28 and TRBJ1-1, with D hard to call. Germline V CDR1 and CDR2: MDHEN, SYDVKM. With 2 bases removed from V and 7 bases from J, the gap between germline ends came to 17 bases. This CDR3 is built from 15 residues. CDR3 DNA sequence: TGTGCCAGCAGTTTACGGGATACAGAGAAGGTTGAAGCTTTCTTT. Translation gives CASSLRDTEKVEAFF.